This paragraph reports one T cell receptor beta chain. Its matching antigen is unknown. Here immunoSEQ multiplex PCR was the method, and the copy in TCRdb shows in-frame clones only, minus some. Among 2,500,000 or so clones listed, under 95% were seen once. The data derive from a study of shared clonotypes between healthy human individuals. Findings and limits, study-wide: Naive subsets generally exceeded memory subsets in estimated richness. With a few donors compared, roughly 5% of naive CD4 clonotypes were shared. Enrolling few donors narrowed the genetic and exposure-history diversity that was represented.

The CDR3 covers 13 residues. Germline values: CDR1 SNHLY, CDR2 FYNNEI. The V segment lost 5 bases and the J segment 8 bases; nucleotides outside the gene matches: 6. The rearrangement uses TRBV2 and TRBJ2-1; 7 bases map to TRBD2. The receptor was isolated from a young man in good health. Some clones in this sample may be carry-over from other donors' samples. Sequences were obtained from naive CD4+ T cells from PBMCs. Subset indicated: CD45RA+ positively selected. DNA of the CDR3: TGTGCCAGCAGTCCCGACCTAGCGGATGAGCAGTTCTTC. Translation: CASSPDLADEQFF.